Listed below are T cell receptor beta chains from one sample, sequenced in a study of shared clonotypes between healthy human individuals. Produced via immunoSEQ multiplex PCR; TCRdb's table is partial and in-frame only. The sample has roughly 650,000 clones, approximately 96% seen once. Sequencing was performed on naive CD8+ T cells sorted from blood. These receptors all come from a woman in her 30s in good health. Both conserved end residues are part of each CDR3. Each record gives: D gene, clone size, V gene, J gene, CDR3 protein, CDR3 DNA. D genes are given only for firm matches. Clone size is not always given. Where it is, it says once, few, many or a class for expanded clones.

.,.,TRBV10-1,TRBJ2-2,CASSDLGLGGGELFF,TGCGCCAGCAGTGATTTGGGACTTGGCGGCGGGGAGCTGTTTTTT
.,.,TRBV2,TRBJ1-6,CASSVAGSSYNSPLHF,TGTGCCAGCTCTGTGGCAGGAAGCTCCTATAATTCACCCCTCCACTTT
.,.,TRBV10-3,TRBJ2-7,CAISAGYSYEQYF,TGTGCCATCAGCGCGGGTTACTCCTACGAGCAGTACTTC
.,.,TRBV9,TRBJ2-5,CASSPRQVRGPRETQYF,TGTGCCAGCAGCCCTCGACAGGTTAGAGGTCCCCGAGAGACCCAGTACTTC
TRBD1,.,TRBV10-2,TRBJ2-5,CASSVVGQGIQETQYF,TGCGCCAGCAGTGTAGTTGGACAGGGGATACAAGAGACCCAGTACTTC
.,.,TRBV6-5,TRBJ2-2,CASSVGVPGELFF,TGTGCCAGCAGCGTAGGAGTTCCCGGGGAGCTGTTTTTT
.,.,TRBV5-6,TRBJ1-3,CASSLSPDNDGNTIYF,TGTGCCAGCAGCTTGAGTCCCGACAACGATGGAAACACCATATATTTT
TRBD2,.,TRBV7-9,TRBJ2-3,CASSFRSGTGFYTQYF,TGTGCCAGCAGCTTCAGGAGCGGGACTGGTTTCTATACGCAGTATTTT
.,.,TRBV7-2,TRBJ2-7,CASSLSGQSGYEQYF,TGTGCCAGCAGCTTATCTGGACAGTCGGGGTACGAGCAGTACTTC
TRBD2,.,TRBV4-2,TRBJ2-1,CASSQDLQREDTYNEQFF,TGTGCCAGCAGCCAAGATCTTCAGCGGGAAGACACCTACAATGAGCAGTTCTTC
.,.,TRBV10-3,TRBJ2-5,CAISPEAGLETQYF,TGTGCCATCAGTCCGGAGGCAGGGCTTGAGACCCAGTACTTC
TRBD1,.,TRBV28,TRBJ1-5,CASSNTGVRNQPQHF,TGTGCCAGCAGTAACACAGGGGTACGCAATCAGCCCCAGCATTTT
.,once,TRBV10-3,TRBJ2-1,CAISELAPTARDNEQFF,TGTGCCATCAGCGAGCTAGCTCCGACGGCTAGGGACAATGAGCAGTTCTTC
.,.,TRBV19,TRBJ2-7,CASRGSYEQYF,TGTGCCAGTAGGGGTTCCTACGAGCAGTACTTC
.,once,TRBV28,TRBJ1-1,CASSLRPDSPNTEAFF,TGTGCCAGCAGTTTAAGGCCGGACAGCCCGAACACTGAAGCTTTCTTT
.,.,TRBV19,TRBJ1-1,CASSTWTAVNTEAFF,TGTGCCAGTAGTACGTGGACCGCTGTGAACACTGAAGCTTTCTTT
.,.,TRBV5-4,TRBJ2-1,CASSLDLAQNEQFF,TGTGCCAGCAGCTTGGATCTAGCTCAGAATGAGCAGTTCTTC
.,.,TRBV7-9,TRBJ1-1,CASSPTVTWAEAFF,TGTGCCAGCAGCCCAACAGTTACTTGGGCTGAAGCTTTCTTT
.,once,TRBV7-9,TRBJ2-7,CASSLATGGDEQYF,TGTGCCAGCAGCTTAGCAACAGGGGGGGACGAGCAGTACTTC
TRBD2,.,TRBV28,TRBJ2-5,CASSLWGRARQETQYF,TGTGCCAGCAGTTTATGGGGGAGGGCAAGACAAGAGACCCAGTACTTC
.,.,TRBV5-4,TRBJ2-3,CASSGGYTQYF,TGTGCCAGCAGCGGAGGGTATACGCAGTATTTT
.,.,TRBV5-5,TRBJ2-5,CASSLTGETQYF,TGTGCCAGCAGCTTGACTGGAGAGACCCAGTACTTC
.,once,TRBV6-5,TRBJ1-1,CASSYAGNTEAFF,TGTGCCAGCAGTTACGCGGGTAACACTGAAGCTTTCTTT
TRBD2,.,TRBV27,TRBJ2-3,CASSFSTGRADTQYF,TGTGCCAGCAGTTTTTCTACCGGGAGGGCAGATACGCAGTATTTT
TRBD1,.,TRBV5-8,TRBJ2-7,CASSGAGTGGAYEQYF,TGTGCCAGCAGCGGAGCAGGGACAGGGGGCGCCTACGAGCAGTACTTC
.,.,TRBV19,TRBJ1-5,CASSTPQGAPQHF,TGTGCCAGTAGTACCCCGCAGGGCGCGCCCCAGCATTTT
.,.,TRBV4-1,TRBJ1-5,CASSQDPENQPQHF,TGCGCCAGCAGCCAAGATCCAGAGAATCAGCCCCAGCATTTT
.,.,TRBV6-1,TRBJ1-4,CASSDGVTRTTNEKLFF,TGTGCCAGCAGTGATGGGGTAACCCGAACAACTAATGAAAAACTGTTTTTT
.,once,TRBV7-9,TRBJ1-1,CASSLESRGPGDEAFF,TGTGCCAGCAGCTTAGAATCTAGGGGCCCAGGGGATGAAGCTTTCTTT
.,.,TRBV7-8,TRBJ2-7,CASSLERQAYEQYF,TGTGCCAGCAGCTTAGAGAGACAAGCCTACGAGCAGTACTTC
TRBD2,.,TRBV13,TRBJ2-5,CASTSGNWETQYF,TGTGCCAGCACTAGCGGTAATTGGGAGACCCAGTACTTC
TRBD1,.,TRBV4-1,TRBJ1-1,CASSPGTGVATNTEAFF,TGCGCCAGCAGCCCAGGGACAGGGGTCGCGACGAACACTGAAGCTTTCTTT
TRBD2,.,TRBV5-1,TRBJ2-1,CASSLAGVSYNEQFF,TGCGCCAGCAGCTTAGCGGGAGTGTCCTACAATGAGCAGTTCTTC
TRBD1,.,TRBV13,TRBJ2-1,CASSQTGSEQFF,TGTGCCAGCAGCCAGACAGGGAGCGAGCAGTTCTTC
TRBD1,once,TRBV28,TRBJ1-6,CASSPRDRDKPLHF,TGTGCCAGCAGTCCCCGGGACAGGGACAAACCCCTCCACTTT
.,.,TRBV14,TRBJ2-2,CASSHVHLHGELFF,TGTGCCAGCAGCCACGTCCATTTACACGGGGAGCTGTTTTTT
TRBD1,once,TRBV9,TRBJ1-2,CASSAQGVGYGYTF,TGTGCCAGCAGCGCCCAGGGGGTTGGGTATGGCTACACCTTC
.,.,TRBV6-5,TRBJ2-4,CASRVPGKNIQYF,TGTGCCAGCAGGGTCCCCGGCAAAAACATTCAGTACTTC
.,few,TRBV4-1,TRBJ2-5,CASSLWTGGGGGGETQYF,TGCGCCAGCAGCCTTTGGACTGGGGGAGGGGGCGGAGGAGAGACCCAGTACTTC
.,.,TRBV9,TRBJ1-5,CASSVGSNQPQHF,TGTGCCAGCAGCGTAGGTAGCAATCAGCCCCAGCATTTT
.,.,TRBV19,TRBJ1-1,CASSIVGWSNTEAFF,TGTGCCAGTAGTATAGTGGGGTGGTCGAACACTGAAGCTTTCTTT
TRBD2,.,TRBV28,TRBJ2-1,CASRGLAGTLGNEQFF,TGTGCCAGCAGGGGACTAGCGGGGACCCTTGGGAATGAGCAGTTCTTC
.,.,TRBV7-8,TRBJ2-2,CASSLAAVLSSGELFF,TGTGCCAGCAGCTTAGCAGCGGTCCTTTCGTCCGGGGAGCTGTTTTTT
TRBD2,.,TRBV28,TRBJ2-2,CASSLFSGANTGELFF,TGTGCCAGCAGTTTATTCAGCGGGGCGAACACCGGGGAGCTGTTTTTT
.,.,TRBV28,TRBJ2-7,CASSEYEQYF,TGTGCCAGCAGTGAGTACGAGCAGTACTTC
.,.,TRBV4-1,TRBJ1-5,CASSQTEGQPQHF,TGCGCCAGCAGCCAGACGGAAGGGCAGCCCCAGCATTTT